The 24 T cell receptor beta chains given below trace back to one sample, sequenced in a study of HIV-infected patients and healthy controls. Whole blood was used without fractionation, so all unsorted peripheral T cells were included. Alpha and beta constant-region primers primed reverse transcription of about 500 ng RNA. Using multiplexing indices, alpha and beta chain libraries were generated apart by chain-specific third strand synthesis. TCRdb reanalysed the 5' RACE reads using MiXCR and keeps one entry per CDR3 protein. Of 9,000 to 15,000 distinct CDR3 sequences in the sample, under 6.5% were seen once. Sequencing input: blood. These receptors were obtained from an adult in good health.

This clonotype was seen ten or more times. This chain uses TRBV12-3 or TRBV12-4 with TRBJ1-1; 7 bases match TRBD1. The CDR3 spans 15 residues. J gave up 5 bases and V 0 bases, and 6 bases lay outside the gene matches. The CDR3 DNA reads TGTGCCAGCAGTTTAGCCCAGGGGGGGGGGACTGAAGCTTTCTTT. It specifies CASSLAQGGGTEAFF.

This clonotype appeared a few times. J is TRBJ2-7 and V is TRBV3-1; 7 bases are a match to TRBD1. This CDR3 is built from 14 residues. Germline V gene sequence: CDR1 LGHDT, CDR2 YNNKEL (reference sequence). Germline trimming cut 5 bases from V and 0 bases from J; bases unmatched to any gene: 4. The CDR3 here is CASSKDRSSYEQYF. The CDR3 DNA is TGTGCCAGCAGCAAGGACAGGAGCTCCTACGAGCAGTACTTC.

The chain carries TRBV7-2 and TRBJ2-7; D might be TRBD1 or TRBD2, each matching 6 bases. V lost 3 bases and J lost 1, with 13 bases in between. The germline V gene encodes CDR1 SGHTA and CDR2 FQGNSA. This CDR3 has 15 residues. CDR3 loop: CASSFNGGKSYEQYF. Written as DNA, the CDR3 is TGTGCCAGCAGCTTTAACGGGGGCAAGTCCTACGAGCAGTACTTC.

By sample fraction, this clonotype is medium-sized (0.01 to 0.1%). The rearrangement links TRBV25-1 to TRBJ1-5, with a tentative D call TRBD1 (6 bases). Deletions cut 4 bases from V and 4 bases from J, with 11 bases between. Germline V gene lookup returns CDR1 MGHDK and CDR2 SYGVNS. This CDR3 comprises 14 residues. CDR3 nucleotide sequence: TGTGCCAGCAGTGCGGACAGTTGGAATCAGCCCCAGCATTTT. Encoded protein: CASSADSWNQPQHF. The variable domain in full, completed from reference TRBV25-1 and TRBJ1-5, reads EADIYQTPRYLVIGTGKKITLECSQTMGHDKMYWYQQDPGMELHLIHYSYGVNSTEKGDLSSESTVSRIRTEHFPLTLESARPSHTSQYLCASSADSWNQPQHFGDGTRLSIL.

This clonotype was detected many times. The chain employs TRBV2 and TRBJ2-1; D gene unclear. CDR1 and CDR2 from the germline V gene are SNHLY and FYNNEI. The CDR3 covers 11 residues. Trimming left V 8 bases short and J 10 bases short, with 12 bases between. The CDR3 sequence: CASQIVGEQFF. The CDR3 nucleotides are TGTGCCAGCCAGATTGTGGGCGAGCAGTTCTTC.

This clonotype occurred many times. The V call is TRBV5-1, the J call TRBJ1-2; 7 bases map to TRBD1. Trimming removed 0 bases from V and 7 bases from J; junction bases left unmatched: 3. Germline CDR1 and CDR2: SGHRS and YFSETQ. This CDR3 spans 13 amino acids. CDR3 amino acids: CASSLEQGSGYTF. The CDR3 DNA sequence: TGCGCCAGCAGCTTGGAACAGGGGAGTGGCTACACCTTC.

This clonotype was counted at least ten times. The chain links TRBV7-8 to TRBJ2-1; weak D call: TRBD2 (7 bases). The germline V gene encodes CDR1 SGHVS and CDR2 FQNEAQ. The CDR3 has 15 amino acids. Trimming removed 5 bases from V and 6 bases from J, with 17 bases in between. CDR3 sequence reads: CASSPLTRGGNEQFF. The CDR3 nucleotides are TGTGCCAGCAGCCCCTTGACAAGGGGGGGCAATGAGCAGTTCTTC.

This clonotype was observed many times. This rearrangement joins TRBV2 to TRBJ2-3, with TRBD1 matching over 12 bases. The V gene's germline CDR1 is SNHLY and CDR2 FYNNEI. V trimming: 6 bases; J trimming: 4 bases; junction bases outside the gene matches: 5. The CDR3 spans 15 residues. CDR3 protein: CASRTGTGGADTQYF. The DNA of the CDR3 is TGTGCCAGCAGAACCGGGACAGGGGGCGCAGATACGCAGTATTTT.

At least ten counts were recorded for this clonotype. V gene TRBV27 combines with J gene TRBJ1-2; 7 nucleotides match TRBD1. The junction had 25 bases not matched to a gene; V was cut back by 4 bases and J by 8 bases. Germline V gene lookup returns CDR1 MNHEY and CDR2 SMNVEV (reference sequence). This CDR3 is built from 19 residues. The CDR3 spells CASSSWVGGGDLTSSGYTF. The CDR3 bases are TGTGCCAGCAGTTCCTGGGTGGGAGGGGGCGACCTAACGTCGAGCGGCTACACCTTC.

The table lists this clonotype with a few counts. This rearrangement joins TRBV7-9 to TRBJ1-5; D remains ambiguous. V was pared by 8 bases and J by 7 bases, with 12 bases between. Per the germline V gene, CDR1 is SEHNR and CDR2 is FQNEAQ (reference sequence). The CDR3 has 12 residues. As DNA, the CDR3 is TGTGCCAGCGCGGGGTGGGAACAGCCCCAGCATTTT. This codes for CASAGWEQPQHF.

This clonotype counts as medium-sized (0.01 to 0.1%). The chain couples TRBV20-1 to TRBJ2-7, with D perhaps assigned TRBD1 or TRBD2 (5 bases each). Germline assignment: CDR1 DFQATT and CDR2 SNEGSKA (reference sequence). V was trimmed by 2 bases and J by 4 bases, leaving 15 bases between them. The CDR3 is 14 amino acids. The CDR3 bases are TGCAGTGCTAGAAGGCAGGGAGTCGCTTACGAGCAGTACTTC. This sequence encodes CSARRQGVAYEQYF.

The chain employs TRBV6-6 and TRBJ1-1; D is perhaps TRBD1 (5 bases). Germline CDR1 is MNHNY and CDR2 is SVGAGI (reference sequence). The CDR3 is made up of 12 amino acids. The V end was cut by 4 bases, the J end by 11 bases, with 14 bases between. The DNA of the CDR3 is TGTGCCAGCAGTTTCCGGGACGGGGGGGCTTTCTTT. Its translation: CASSFRDGGAFF.

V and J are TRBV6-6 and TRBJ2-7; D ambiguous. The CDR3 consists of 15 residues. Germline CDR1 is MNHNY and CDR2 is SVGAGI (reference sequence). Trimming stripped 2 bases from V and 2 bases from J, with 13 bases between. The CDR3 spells CASSYIGGPTYEQYF. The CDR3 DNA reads TGTGCCAGCAGTTACATCGGCGGACCGACCTACGAGCAGTACTTC.

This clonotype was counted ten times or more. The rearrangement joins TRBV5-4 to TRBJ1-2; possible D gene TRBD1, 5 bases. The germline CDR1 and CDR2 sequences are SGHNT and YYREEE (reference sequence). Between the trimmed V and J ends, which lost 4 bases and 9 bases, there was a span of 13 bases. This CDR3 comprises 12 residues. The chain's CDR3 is CASSGTHPRYTF. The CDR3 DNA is TGTGCCAGCAGCGGGACCCACCCCCGCTACACCTTC.

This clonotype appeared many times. The CDR3 DNA reads as TGTGCCAGCAAACCAGGAGGGTCCTACGAGCAGTACTTC. It encodes CASKPGGSYEQYF. The genes are TRBV6-6 and TRBJ2-7; D might be TRBD2 (6 bases). Looked up from germline, CDR1 is MNHNY and CDR2 is SVGAGI (reference sequence). The CDR3 is made up of 13 amino acids. Trimming stripped 7 bases from V and 1 base from J, with 11 bases between.

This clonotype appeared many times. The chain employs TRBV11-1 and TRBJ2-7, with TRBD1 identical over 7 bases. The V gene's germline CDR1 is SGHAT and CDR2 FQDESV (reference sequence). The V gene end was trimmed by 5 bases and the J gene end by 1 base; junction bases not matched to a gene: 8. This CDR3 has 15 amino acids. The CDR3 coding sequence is TGTGCCAGCAGCCCTACAGGGGTATGGTCCTACGAGCAGTACTTC. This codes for CASSPTGVWSYEQYF.

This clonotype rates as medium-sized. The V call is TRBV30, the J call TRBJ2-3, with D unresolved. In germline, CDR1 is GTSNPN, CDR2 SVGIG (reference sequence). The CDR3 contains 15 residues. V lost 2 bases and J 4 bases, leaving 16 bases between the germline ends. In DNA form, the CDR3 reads TGTGCCTGGAGTAATAAGGGCCTTAACGCAGATACGCAGTATTTT. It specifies CAWSNKGLNADTQYF.

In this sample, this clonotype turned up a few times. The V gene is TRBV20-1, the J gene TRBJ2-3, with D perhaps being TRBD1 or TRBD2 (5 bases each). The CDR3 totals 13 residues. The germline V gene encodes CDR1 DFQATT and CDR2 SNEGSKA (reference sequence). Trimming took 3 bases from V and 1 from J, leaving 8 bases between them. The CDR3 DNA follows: TGCAGTGCTAGGGGGGAACGCACAGATACGCAGTATTTT. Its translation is CSARGERTDTQYF.

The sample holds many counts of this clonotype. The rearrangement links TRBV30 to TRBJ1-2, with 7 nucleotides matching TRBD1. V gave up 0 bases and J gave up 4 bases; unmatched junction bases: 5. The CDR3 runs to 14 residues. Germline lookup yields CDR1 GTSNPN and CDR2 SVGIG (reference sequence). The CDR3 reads CAWSVLGTVYGYTF. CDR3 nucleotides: TGTGCCTGGAGTGTACTCGGGACAGTCTATGGCTACACCTTC. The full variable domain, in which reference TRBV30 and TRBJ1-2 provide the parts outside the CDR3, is SQTIHQWPATLVQPVGSPLSLECTVEGTSNPNLYWYRQAAGRGLQLLFYSVGIGQISSEVPQNLSASRPQDRQFILSSKKLLLSDSGFYLCAWSVLGTVYGYTFGSGTRLTVV.

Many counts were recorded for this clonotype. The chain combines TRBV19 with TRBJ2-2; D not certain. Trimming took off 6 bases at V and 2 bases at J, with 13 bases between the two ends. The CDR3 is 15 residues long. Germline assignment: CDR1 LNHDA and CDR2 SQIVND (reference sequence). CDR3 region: CASSATGINTGELFF. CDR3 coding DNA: TGTGCCAGTAGCGCGACTGGTATAAACACCGGGGAGCTGTTTTTT.

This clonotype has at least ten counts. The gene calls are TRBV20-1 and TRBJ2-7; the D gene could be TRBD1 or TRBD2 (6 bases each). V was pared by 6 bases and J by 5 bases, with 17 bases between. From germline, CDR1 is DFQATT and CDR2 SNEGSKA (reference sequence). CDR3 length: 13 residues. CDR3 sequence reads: CSAPHGGRHEQYF. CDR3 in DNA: TGCAGTGCCCCTCATGGGGGGCGGCACGAGCAGTACTTC.

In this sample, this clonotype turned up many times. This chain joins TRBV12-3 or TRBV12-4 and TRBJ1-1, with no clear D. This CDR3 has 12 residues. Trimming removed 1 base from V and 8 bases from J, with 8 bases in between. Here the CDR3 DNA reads TGTGCCAGCAGTTTAGGCCCCGACGAAGCTTTCTTT. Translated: CASSLGPDEAFF.

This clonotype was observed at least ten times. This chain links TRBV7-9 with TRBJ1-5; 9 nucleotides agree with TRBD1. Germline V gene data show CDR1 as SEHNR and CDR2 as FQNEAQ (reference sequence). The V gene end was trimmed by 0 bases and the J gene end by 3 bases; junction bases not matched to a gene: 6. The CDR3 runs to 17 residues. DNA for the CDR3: TGTGCCAGCAGCTTAGCGGACGGGACAGGGTACAATCAGCCCCAGCATTTT. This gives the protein CASSLADGTGYNQPQHF.

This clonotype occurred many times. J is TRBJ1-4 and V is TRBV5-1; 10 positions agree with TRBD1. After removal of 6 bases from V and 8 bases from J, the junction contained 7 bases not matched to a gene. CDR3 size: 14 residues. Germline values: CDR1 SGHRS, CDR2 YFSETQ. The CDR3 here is CASNFGTGEEKLFF. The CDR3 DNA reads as TGCGCCAGCAACTTCGGGACAGGGGAAGAAAAACTGTTTTTT.